The rows below give T cell receptor beta chains drawn from one sample of a study of beta chain features in type 1 diabetes. Repertoires were generated with immunoSEQ multiplex PCR, while TCRdb's copy carries only in-frame clones and drops some. This table holds fewer than 900,000 clones, roughly 15% found once. The sequenced material came from naive CD4+ T cells from blood. The origin of the receptors is a woman under 30 in good health. CDR3s leave out the opening cysteine and the closing phenylalanine or tryptophan.

v_call	j_call	cdr3_aa
TRBV7-2	TRBJ2-7	ASSRRMAGGPGEQY
TRBV4-1	TRBJ2-1	ASSQPTSAAYNEQF
TRBV4-2	TRBJ2-2	ASSQRTNTGELF
TRBV5-1	TRBJ1-2	ASSLRDTNGYT
TRBV6-6	TRBJ1-2	ASRRDRGNYGYT
TRBV28	TRBJ2-3	ASTSSTDTQY
TRBV4-1	TRBJ2-1	ASSQVVSSGRINEQF
TRBV7-8	TRBJ2-1	ASSLGHNEQF
TRBV2	TRBJ1-1	ASSRTGRAF
TRBV7-9	TRBJ1-3	ASSFRQGRSGNTIY
TRBV18	TRBJ1-2	ASSPPVAGGYGYT
TRBV9	TRBJ2-1	ASSFGLAWPREQF
TRBV27	TRBJ1-5	ASSSGQRSNQPQH